The 2 T cell receptor beta chains below were found in one sample sequenced in a study of control samples from healthy donors and cancer patients. Method: immunoSEQ multiplex PCR; TCRdb's copy keeps in-frame clones and lacks some. The top ten hold approximately 3% of the sample, which has around 93,000 clones, around 90% seen once. Sequencing was carried out using blood. The receptor set was obtained from a human donor in good health. The donor label of this sample is uncertain.

The V and J genes are TRBV25-1 and TRBJ2-6; TRBD1 matches at 7 bases. The junction had 2 bases not matched to a gene; V was cut back by 3 bases and J by 0 bases. Germline loops: CDR1 MGHDK, CDR2 SYGVNS. The CDR3 contains 16 residues. CDR3 DNA: TGTGCCAGCAGTGACAGGGGGTCCTCTGGGGCCAACGTCCTGACTTTC. Translating it yields CASSDRGSSGANVLTF.

This chain joins TRBV18 and TRBJ1-2; D gene ambiguous. The CDR3 totals 13 residues. V shed 4 bases and J shed 5 bases, with 11 bases lying between them. The germline CDR1 and CDR2 sequences are KGHSH and LQKENI. CDR3 in DNA: TGTGCCAGCTCACAAGAGTCGGCATATGGCTACACCTTC. Its protein is CASSQESAYGYTF.